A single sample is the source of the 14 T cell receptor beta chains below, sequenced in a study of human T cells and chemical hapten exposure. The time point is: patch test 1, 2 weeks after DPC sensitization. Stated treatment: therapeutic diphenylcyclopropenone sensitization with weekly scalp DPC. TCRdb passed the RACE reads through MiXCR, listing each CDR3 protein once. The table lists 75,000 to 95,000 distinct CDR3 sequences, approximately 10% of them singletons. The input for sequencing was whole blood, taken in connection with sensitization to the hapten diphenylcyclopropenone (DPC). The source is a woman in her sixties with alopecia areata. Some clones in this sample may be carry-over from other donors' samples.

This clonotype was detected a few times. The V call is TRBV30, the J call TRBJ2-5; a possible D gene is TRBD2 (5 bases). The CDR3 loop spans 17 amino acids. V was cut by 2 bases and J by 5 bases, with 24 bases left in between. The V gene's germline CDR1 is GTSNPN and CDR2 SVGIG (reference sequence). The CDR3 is CAWSLPLFKEDRETQYF. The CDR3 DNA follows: TGTGCCTGGAGTTTGCCGCTATTCAAGGAGGATCGGGAGACCCAGTACTTC.

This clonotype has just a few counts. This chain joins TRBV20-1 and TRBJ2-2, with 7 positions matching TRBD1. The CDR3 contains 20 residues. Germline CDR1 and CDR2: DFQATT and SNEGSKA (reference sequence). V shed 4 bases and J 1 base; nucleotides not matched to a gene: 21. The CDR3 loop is CSATSRRGTVKLQNTGELFF. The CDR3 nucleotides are TGCAGTGCTACAAGCCGTAGGGGGACAGTTAAGCTCCAGAACACCGGGGAGCTGTTTTTT.

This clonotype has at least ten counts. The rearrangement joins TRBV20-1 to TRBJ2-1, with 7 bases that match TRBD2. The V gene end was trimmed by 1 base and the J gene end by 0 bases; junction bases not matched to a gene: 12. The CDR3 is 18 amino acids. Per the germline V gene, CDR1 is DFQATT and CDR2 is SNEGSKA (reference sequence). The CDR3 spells CSARVTAGQRSSYNEQFF. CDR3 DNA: TGCAGTGCTAGAGTAACAGCGGGGCAGAGAAGCTCCTACAATGAGCAGTTCTTC.

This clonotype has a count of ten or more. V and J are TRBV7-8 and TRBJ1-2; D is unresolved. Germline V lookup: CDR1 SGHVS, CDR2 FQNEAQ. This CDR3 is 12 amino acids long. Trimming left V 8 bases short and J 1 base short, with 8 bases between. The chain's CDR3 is CASGDRNYGYTF. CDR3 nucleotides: TGTGCCAGCGGAGACCGTAACTATGGCTACACCTTC.

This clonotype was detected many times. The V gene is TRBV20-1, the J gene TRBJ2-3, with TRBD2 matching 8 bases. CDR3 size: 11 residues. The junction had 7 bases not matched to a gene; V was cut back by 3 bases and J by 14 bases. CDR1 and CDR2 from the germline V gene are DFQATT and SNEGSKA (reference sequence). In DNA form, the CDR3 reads TGCAGTGCTAGCGGGGGGGGCGAAGGGTATTTT. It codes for CSASGGGEGYF.

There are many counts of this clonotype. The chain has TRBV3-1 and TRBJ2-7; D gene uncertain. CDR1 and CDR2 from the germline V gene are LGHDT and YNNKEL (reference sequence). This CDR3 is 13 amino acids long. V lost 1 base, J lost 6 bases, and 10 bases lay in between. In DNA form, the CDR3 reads TGTGCCAGCAGCCAAGGTCCGGTCAGCGAGCAGTACTTC. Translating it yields CASSQGPVSEQYF.

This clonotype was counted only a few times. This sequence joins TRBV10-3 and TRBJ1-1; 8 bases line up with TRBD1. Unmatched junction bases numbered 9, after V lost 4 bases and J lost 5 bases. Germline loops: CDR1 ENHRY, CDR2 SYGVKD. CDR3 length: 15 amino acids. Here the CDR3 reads CAISGSTGVRTEAFF. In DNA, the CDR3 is TGTGCCATCAGTGGATCGACAGGGGTTCGAACTGAAGCTTTCTTT.

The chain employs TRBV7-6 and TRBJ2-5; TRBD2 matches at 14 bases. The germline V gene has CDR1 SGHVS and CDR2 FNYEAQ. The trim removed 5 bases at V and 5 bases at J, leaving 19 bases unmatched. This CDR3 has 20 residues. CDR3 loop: CASSPRPGTSGGPMGETQYF. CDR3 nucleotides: TGTGCCAGCAGCCCACGTCCCGGGACTAGCGGGGGACCGATGGGGGAGACCCAGTACTTC.

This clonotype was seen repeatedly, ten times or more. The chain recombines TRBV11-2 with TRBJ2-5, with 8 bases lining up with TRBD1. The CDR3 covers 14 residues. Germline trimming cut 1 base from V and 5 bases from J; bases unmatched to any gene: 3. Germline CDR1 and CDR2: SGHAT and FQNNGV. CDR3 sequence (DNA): TGTGCCAGCAGCTTAGCAGGGGGCGCGGAGACCCAGTACTTC. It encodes CASSLAGGAETQYF. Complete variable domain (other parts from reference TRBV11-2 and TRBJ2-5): EAGVAQSPRYKIIEKRQSVAFWCNPISGHATLYWYQQILGQGPKLLIQFQNNGVVDDSQLPKDRFSAERLKGVDSTLKIQPAKLEDSAVYLCASSLAGGAETQYFGPGTRLLVL.

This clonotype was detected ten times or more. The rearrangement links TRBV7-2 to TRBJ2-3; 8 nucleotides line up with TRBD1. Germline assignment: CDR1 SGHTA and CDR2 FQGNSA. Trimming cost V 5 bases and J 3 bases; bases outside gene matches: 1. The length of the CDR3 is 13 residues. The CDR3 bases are TGTGCCAGCAGCACAGGGGGGACAGATACGCAGTATTTT. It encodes CASSTGGTDTQYF.

CDR3 protein: CASRDSGRTEAFF. CDR3 bases: TGTGCCAGCAGGGACAGTGGACGTACTGAAGCTTTCTTT. This sequence joins TRBV12-3 or TRBV12-4 and TRBJ1-1; tentatively, D is TRBD1 (6 bases). Trimming took 6 bases from V and 5 from J, leaving 13 bases between them. The CDR3 contains 13 residues.

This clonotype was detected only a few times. CDR3 nucleotides: TGTGCCAGCAGCTTGGAGGGTTACGGCCGGGCCTACAATGAGCAGTTCTTC. Amino acid sequence: CASSLEGYGRAYNEQFF. J is TRBJ2-1 and V is TRBV5-4; no firm D call. The CDR3 length is 17 residues. Trimming took 0 bases from V and 2 from J, leaving 15 bases between them. The V gene's germline CDR1 is SGHNT and CDR2 YYREEE (reference sequence).

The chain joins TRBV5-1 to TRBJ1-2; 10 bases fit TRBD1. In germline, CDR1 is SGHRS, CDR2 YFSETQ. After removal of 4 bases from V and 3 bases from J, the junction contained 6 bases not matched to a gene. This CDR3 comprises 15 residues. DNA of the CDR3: TGCGCCAGCAGCGAAACGACAGGGGGCCACTATGGCTACACCTTC. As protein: CASSETTGGHYGYTF.

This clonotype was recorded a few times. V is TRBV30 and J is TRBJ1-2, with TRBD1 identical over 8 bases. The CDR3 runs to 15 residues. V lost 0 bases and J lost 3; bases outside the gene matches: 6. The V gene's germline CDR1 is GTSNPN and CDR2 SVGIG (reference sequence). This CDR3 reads CAWSVRTGIYYGYTF. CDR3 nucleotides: TGTGCCTGGAGTGTCCGGACAGGGATTTACTATGGCTACACCTTC.